This T cell receptor (beta chain) was sequenced for a study of blood T cell repertoires in COVID-19. Assay: immunoSEQ multiplex PCR; the TCRdb copy retains only in-frame clones and omits some. The repertoire has 14,000 or so clones, 83% of them found once; the top ten carry roughly a quarter. Trimming cost V 7 bases and J 7 bases, with 19 bases left between them. This CDR3 is 13 amino acids long. Germline values: CDR1 SQVTM, CDR2 ANQGSEA. This chain connects TRBV29-1 to TRBJ2-5; D may be TRBD1 (5 bases). The sequence came from a woman aged 55-70 years with acute or convalescent COVID-19. Sequencing input: peripheral blood. Here the CDR3 reads CSAGSTDRGTQYF. The CDR3 region has the DNA TGCAGCGCCGGATCGACAGACCGAGGGACCCAGTACTTC.